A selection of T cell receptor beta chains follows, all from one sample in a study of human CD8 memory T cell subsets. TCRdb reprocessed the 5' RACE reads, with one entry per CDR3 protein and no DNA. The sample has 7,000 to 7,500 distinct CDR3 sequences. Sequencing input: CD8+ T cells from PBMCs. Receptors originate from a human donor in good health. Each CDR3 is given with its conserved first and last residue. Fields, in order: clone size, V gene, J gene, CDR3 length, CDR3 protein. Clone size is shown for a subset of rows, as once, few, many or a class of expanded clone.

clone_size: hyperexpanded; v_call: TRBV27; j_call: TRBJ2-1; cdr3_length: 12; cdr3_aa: CASSFGRTEQFF
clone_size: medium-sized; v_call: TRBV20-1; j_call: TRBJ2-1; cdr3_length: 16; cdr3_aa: CSAGTGEKGAYNEQFF
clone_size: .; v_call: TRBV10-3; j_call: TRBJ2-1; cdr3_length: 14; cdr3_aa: CAISEELADNEQFF
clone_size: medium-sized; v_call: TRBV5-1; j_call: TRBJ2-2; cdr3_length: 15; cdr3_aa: CASSWTGGYTGELFF
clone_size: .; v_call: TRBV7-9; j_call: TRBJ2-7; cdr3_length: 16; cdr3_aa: CASSKLSGGPRYEQYF
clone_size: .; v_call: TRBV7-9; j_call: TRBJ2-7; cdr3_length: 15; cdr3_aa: CASSLALGGLDEQYF
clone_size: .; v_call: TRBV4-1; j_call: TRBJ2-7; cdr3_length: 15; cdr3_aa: CASSQDPGTGVEQYF
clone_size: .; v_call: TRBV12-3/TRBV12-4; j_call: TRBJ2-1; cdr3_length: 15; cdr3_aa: CASTPPGLAYNEQFF
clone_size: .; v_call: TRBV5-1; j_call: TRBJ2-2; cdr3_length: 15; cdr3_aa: CASSLVAGATGELFF
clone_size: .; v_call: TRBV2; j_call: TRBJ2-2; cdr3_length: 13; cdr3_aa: CASSDPGPGELFF
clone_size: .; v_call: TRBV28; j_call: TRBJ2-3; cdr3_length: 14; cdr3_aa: CASSSLGSTDTQYF
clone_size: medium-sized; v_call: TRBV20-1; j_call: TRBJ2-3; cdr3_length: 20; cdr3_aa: CSARKASDLSKLAGTDTQYF
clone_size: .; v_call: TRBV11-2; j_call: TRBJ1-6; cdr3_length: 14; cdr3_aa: CASSPRGNNSPLHF
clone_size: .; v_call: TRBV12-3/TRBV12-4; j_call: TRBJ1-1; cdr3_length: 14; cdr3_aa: CASSLSIIRTEAFF
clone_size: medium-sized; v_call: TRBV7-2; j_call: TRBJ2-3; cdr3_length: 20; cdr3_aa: CASSLGGTSGTVLVTDTQYF
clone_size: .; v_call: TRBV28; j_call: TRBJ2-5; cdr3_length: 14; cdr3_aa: CASSPLGVEETQYF
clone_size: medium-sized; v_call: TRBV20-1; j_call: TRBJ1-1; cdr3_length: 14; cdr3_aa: CSASPTTENTEAFF
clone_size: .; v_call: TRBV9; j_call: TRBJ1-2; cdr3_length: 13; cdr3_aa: CASSEGGVYGYTF
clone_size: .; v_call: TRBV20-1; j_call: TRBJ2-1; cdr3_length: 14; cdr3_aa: CSARPSGWGSEQFF
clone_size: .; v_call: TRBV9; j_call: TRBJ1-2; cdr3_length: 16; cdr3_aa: CASSVARATGQYGYTF
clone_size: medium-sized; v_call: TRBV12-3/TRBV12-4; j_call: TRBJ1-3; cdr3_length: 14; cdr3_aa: CASSPTDSGNTIYF
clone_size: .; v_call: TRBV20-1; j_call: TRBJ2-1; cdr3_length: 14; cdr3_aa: CSARGHADYNEQFF
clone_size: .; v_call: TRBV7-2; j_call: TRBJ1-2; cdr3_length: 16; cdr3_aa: CASSRVASDTSYGYTF
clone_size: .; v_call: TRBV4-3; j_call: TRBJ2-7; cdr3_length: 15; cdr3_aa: CASSQRRTSAYEQYF
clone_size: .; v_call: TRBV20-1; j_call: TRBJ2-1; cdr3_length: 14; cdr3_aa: CSATSGRAFDEQFF
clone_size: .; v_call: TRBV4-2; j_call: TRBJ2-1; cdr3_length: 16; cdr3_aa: CASSLGTSGSYNEQFF
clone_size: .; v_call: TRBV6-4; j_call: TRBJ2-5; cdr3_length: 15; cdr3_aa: CASSKKSGGQETQYF
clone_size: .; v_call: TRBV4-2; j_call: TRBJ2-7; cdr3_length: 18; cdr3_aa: CASSQDLRLADYSYEQYF
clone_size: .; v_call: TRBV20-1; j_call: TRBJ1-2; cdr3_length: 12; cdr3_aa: CSASPTGRSYTF
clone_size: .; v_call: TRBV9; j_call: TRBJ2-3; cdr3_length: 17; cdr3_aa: CASSPFGAGGITDTQYF
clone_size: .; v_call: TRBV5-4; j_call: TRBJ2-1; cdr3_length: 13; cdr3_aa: CASSVSGTGEQFF
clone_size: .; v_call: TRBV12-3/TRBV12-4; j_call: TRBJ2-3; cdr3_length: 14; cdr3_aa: CASSPMTSADTQYF
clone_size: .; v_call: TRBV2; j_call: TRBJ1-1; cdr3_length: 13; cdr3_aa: CASSQDRGTEAFF
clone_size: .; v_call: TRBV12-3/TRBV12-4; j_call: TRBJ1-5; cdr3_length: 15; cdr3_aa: CASSPDGLSNQPQHF
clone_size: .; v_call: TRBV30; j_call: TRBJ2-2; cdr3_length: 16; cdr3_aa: CAWSVRDSDNTGELFF
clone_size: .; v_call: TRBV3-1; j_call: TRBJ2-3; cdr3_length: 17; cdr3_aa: CASSQDGASGTTDTQYF
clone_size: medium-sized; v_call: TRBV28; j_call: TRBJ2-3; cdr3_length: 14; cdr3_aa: CASSLGTGTDTQYF
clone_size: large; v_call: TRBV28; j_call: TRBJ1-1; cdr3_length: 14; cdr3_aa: CASSLTGGATEAFF
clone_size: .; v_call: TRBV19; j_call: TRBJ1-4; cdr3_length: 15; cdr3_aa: CASSPRGGIGEKLFF
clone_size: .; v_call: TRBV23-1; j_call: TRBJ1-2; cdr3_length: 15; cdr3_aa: CASSQSWTGKNGYTF